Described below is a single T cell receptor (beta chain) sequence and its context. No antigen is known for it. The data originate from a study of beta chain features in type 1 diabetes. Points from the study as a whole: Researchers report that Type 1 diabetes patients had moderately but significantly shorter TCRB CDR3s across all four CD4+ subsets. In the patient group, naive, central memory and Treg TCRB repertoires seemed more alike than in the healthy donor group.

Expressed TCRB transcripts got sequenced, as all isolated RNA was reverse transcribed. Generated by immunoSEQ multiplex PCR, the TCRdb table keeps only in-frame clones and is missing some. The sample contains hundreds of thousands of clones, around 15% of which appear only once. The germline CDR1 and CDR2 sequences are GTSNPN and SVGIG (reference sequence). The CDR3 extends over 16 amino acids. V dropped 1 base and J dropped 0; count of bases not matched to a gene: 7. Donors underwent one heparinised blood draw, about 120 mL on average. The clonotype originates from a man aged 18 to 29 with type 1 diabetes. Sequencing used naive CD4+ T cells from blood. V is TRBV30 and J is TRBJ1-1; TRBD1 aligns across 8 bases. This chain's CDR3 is CAWSARDRRLNTEAFF. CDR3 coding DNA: TGTGCCTGGAGTGCTCGGGACAGGCGTTTGAACACTGAAGCTTTCTTT.